The 26 T cell receptor beta chains reported below all come from one sample, sequenced in a study of a mutant IDH1 vaccine in newly diagnosed glioma. Time point of the sample: week 5, during vaccination. The study gave 300 ug of mutant IDH1 20-mer peptide per vaccine dose, with topical imiquimod. These receptors' targets are unknown. Profiled with immunoSEQ multiplex PCR; TCRdb holds only in-frame clones, not every one. The sample contains about 37,000 clones, roughly 80% of which appear only once. This material consisted of PBMCs, taken from a glioma patient whose treatment included an IDH1 peptide vaccine. The receptors originated from a man aged 30 to 45 with glioma.

This rearrangement joins TRBV4-1 to TRBJ2-7; tentatively, D is TRBD2 (5 bases). Looked up from germline, CDR1 is MGHRA and CDR2 is YSYEKL. V lost 4 bases and J lost 3, with 10 bases in between. There are 13 residues in the CDR3. In DNA form, the CDR3 reads TGCGCCAGCAGCCCCGTCGGACTCTACGAGCAGTACTTC. Encoded protein: CASSPVGLYEQYF.

The V and J genes are TRBV5-1 and TRBJ2-2, with 10 bases that match TRBD1. J was trimmed by 5 bases and V by 0 bases; bases with no gene match: 1. The germline V gene encodes CDR1 SGHRS and CDR2 YFSETQ. This CDR3 has 15 residues. The CDR3, as DNA: TGCGCCAGCAGCTTGGCGGGACAGGGGACCGGGGAGCTGTTTTTT. It codes for CASSLAGQGTGELFF.

This chain links TRBV7-9 with TRBJ1-4; TRBD1 agrees at 7 bases. CDR1 is SEHNR and CDR2 is FQNEAQ in the germline V gene (reference sequence). This CDR3 contains 16 residues. The J segment lost 1 base and the V segment lost 1 base, leaving 3 bases of the junction unmatched. This CDR3 is CASSLGQGVTNEKLFF. The CDR3 DNA sequence: TGTGCCAGCAGCTTAGGGCAGGGGGTAACTAATGAAAAACTGTTTTTT.

V usage is TRBV18 and J usage is TRBJ1-1, with D perhaps matching TRBD1 (6 bases). Germline values: CDR1 KGHSH, CDR2 LQKENI. The length of the CDR3 is 15 residues. V dropped 0 bases and J dropped 2 bases, with 10 bases sitting between them. CDR3 amino acids: CASSPPSGENTEAFF. In DNA, the CDR3 is TGTGCCAGCTCACCACCGTCAGGGGAAAACACTGAAGCTTTCTTT. Drawing the rest from reference TRBV18 and TRBJ1-1, the complete variable domain is NAGVMQNPRHLVRRRGQEARLRCSPMKGHSHVYWYRQLPEEGLKFMVYLQKENIIDESGMPKERFSAEFPKEGPSILRIQQVVRGDSAAYFCASSPPSGENTEAFFGQGTRLTVV.

The chain couples TRBV7-6 to TRBJ2-2, with 8 bases aligning to TRBD2. CDR1 SGHVS and CDR2 FNYEAQ come from the germline V gene. This CDR3 contains 15 residues. The ends lost 6 bases at V and 3 bases at J; junction bases unmatched: 6. Here the CDR3 reads CASRPPGGDTGELFF. DNA of the CDR3: TGTGCCAGCAGACCTCCCGGGGGGGACACCGGGGAGCTGTTTTTT.

This clone was seen a few times. The rearrangement joins TRBV29-1 to TRBJ1-2, with D tentatively TRBD1 (6 bases). This CDR3 contains 10 residues. Looked up from germline, CDR1 is SQVTM and CDR2 is ANQGSEA. Trimming took off 5 bases at V and 5 bases at J, with 6 bases between the two ends. CDR3 sequence reads: CSVQGYGYTF. The CDR3 DNA reads as TGCAGCGTTCAGGGGTATGGCTACACCTTC.

There are a few counts of this clone. The chain has TRBV30 and TRBJ1-1, with 7 bases lining up with TRBD1. Trimming at V came to 2 bases and at J to 11 bases, leaving 8 bases not matched to a gene. Per the germline V gene, CDR1 is GTSNPN and CDR2 is SVGIG (reference sequence). CDR3 length: 12 residues. CDR3 amino acids: CAWSRDRAEAFF. Here the CDR3 DNA reads TGTGCCTGGAGTCGCGACAGGGCAGAGGCTTTCTTT.

The V and J genes are TRBV2 and TRBJ2-6; a possible D gene is TRBD1 (5 bases). The CDR3 is 15 amino acids. The V end was cut by 6 bases, the J end by 0 bases, with 9 bases between. Germline V CDR1 and CDR2: SNHLY, FYNNEI. The CDR3 loop is CASRRGSSGANVLTF. CDR3 coding DNA: TGTGCCAGCAGAAGGGGTAGCTCTGGGGCCAACGTCCTGACTTTC.

V is TRBV29-1 and J is TRBJ1-2; D is unclear. Germline CDR1 and CDR2: SQVTM and ANQGSEA. V lost 7 bases and J 1 base, leaving 7 bases between the germline ends. The CDR3 has 11 amino acids. In nucleotides, the CDR3 is TGCAGCGGAGAGATTAACTATGGCTACACCTTC. Translated, it gives CSGEINYGYTF. The full variable domain, rest sourced from reference TRBV29-1 and TRBJ1-2, is SAVISQKPSRDICQRGTSLTIQCQVDSQVTMMFWYRQQPGQSLTLIATANQGSEATYESGFVIDKFPISRPNLTFSTLTVSNMSPEDSSIYLCSGEINYGYTFGSGTRLTVV.

The V and J genes are TRBV5-1 and TRBJ1-2, with 9 bases identical to TRBD1. Looked up from germline, CDR1 is SGHRS and CDR2 is YFSETQ. J lost 9 bases, V lost 4 bases, and 4 bases had no gene match. This CDR3 spans 12 amino acids. As DNA, the CDR3 is TGCGCCAGCAGCGAGGGACAGGGAAGCTACACCTTC. As protein: CASSEGQGSYTF.

The CDR3 DNA reads as TGCGCCAGCAGCCAAAGGTCTGCGGGAGGCACAGATACGCAGTATTTT. The encoded protein is CASSQRSAGGTDTQYF. The chain joins TRBV4-1 to TRBJ2-3, with 7 bases lining up with TRBD2. V lost 2 bases to trimming and J lost 1 base; unmatched junction nucleotides: 6. Germline CDR1 and CDR2: MGHRA and YSYEKL. There are 16 residues in the CDR3.

This clone appeared a few times. This sequence joins TRBV7-9 and TRBJ2-7; TRBD1 is a possible D gene (5 bases). Trimming pared 11 bases from V and 3 bases from J, leaving 20 bases between. From germline, CDR1 is SEHNR and CDR2 FQNEAQ (reference sequence). The CDR3 extends over 14 amino acids. The CDR3 spells CAVAHQGVLYEQYF. In nucleotides, the CDR3 is TGTGCCGTAGCCCACCAAGGGGTGCTCTACGAGCAGTACTTC.

The chain uses TRBV11-1 and TRBJ2-2, with D unclear. V lost 6 bases and J 2 bases, leaving 10 bases between the germline ends. The germline CDR1 and CDR2 sequences are SGHAT and FQDESV (reference sequence). The CDR3 is made up of 14 amino acids. The CDR3 protein is CASSLITNTGELFF. In DNA, the CDR3 is TGTGCCAGCAGTTTAATCACAAACACCGGGGAGCTGTTTTTT.

CDR3 residues: CASSVQAGMNTEAFF. In DNA, the CDR3 is TGTGCCAGCAGCGTACAGGCAGGGATGAACACTGAAGCTTTCTTT. The chain recombines TRBV9 with TRBJ1-1, with a tentative D call TRBD1 (5 bases). Germline CDR1 is SGDLS and CDR2 is YYNGEE. The CDR3 covers 15 residues. The germline V and J ends were trimmed by 1 base and 0 bases, with 10 bases remaining between them.

The rearrangement links TRBV4-1 to TRBJ2-7; possibly TRBD1 or TRBD2 for D (5 bases each). CDR1 MGHRA and CDR2 YSYEKL come from the germline V gene. The CDR3 sequence is 17 residues long. V was cut by 4 bases and J by 5 bases, with 24 bases left in between. CDR3 DNA sequence: TGCGCCAGCAGCCGACCAACGTTGCATGAGGGGACCGACGAGCAGTACTTC. It is translated as CASSRPTLHEGTDEQYF.

This rearrangement joins TRBV18 to TRBJ1-1, with D unresolved. Trimming pared 3 bases from V and 2 bases from J, leaving 7 bases between. The CDR3 runs 13 residues. Germline CDR1 and CDR2: KGHSH and LQKENI. The CDR3 protein is CASSPQENTEAFF. The DNA for the CDR3 is TGTGCCAGCTCACCGCAAGAAAACACTGAAGCTTTCTTT.

CDR3 bases: TGTGCCAGCAGTGACCGCTCCTATAATTCACCCCTCCACTTT. It yields the protein CASSDRSYNSPLHF. The genes are TRBV2 and TRBJ1-6; D uncertain. Looked up from germline, CDR1 is SNHLY and CDR2 is FYNNEI. V was cut by 3 bases and J by 0 bases, with 3 bases left in between. The CDR3 runs 14 residues.

The chain joins TRBV4-3 to TRBJ2-3, with D unclear. The CDR3 has 13 amino acids. CDR1 is LGHNA and CDR2 is YSLEER in the germline V gene. V was cut by 1 base and J by 1 base, with 3 bases left in between. The CDR3 is CASSQVRTDTQYF. CDR3 bases: TGCGCCAGCAGCCAAGTACGCACAGATACGCAGTATTTT.

V usage is TRBV5-6 and J usage is TRBJ1-2; perhaps TRBD1 as D (6 bases). Trimming left V 7 bases short and J 8 bases short, with 24 bases between. The CDR3 length is 15 residues. Germline CDR1 and CDR2: SGHDT and YYEEEE. CDR3 coding DNA: TGTGCCAGCCGTACCACCCAGGGGCAGATGGGGGGCTACACCTTC. Translated, it gives CASRTTQGQMGGYTF.

This sequence joins TRBV25-1 and TRBJ1-6, with D possibly matching TRBD1 (5 bases). The CDR3 loop spans 15 amino acids. V was trimmed by 10 bases and J by 0 bases, leaving 13 bases between them. Germline CDR1 is MGHDK and CDR2 is SYGVNS. The CDR3 loop is CATSGSGSYNSPLHF. The CDR3 coding sequence is TGTGCCACCTCAGGGTCCGGCTCCTATAATTCACCCCTCCACTTT. The full variable domain, in which reference TRBV25-1 and TRBJ1-6 provide the parts outside the CDR3, is EADIYQTPRYLVIGTGKKITLECSQTMGHDKMYWYQQDPGMELHLIHYSYGVNSTEKGDLSSESTVSRIRTEHFPLTLESARPSHTSQYLCATSGSGSYNSPLHFGNGTRLTVT.

The chain uses TRBV9 and TRBJ1-1; D remains unclear. Germline V gene sequence: CDR1 SGDLS, CDR2 YYNGEE. V lost 3 bases to trimming and J lost 5 bases, with 11 bases between them. This CDR3 is built from 13 residues. The CDR3 DNA follows: TGTGCCAGCAGCGAGGACCCGGAGACTGAAGCTTTCTTT. Amino acids: CASSEDPETEAFF.

The V call is TRBV28, the J call TRBJ1-2; D not certain. Trimming cost V 2 bases and J 1 base, with 5 bases left between them. The CDR3 contains 13 residues. Germline V lookup: CDR1 MDHEN, CDR2 SYDVKM. CDR3 DNA sequence: TGTGCCAGCAGTTTACCAGATAACTATGGCTACACCTTC. Translated: CASSLPDNYGYTF.

A few counts support this clone. The genes are TRBV27 and TRBJ1-5, with D unclear. Germline V gives CDR1 MNHEY, CDR2 SMNVEV (reference sequence). The CDR3 covers 16 residues. V dropped 2 bases and J dropped 1 base, with 12 bases sitting between them. The CDR3 reads CASSLKAGRSNQPQHF. In nucleotides, the CDR3 is TGTGCCAGCAGTTTAAAGGCAGGTAGAAGCAATCAGCCCCAGCATTTT.

This clone was picked up a small number of times. CDR3 sequence reads: CASRSGVGPQHF. CDR3 nucleotides: TGTGCCAGCAGATCAGGGGTCGGGCCCCAGCATTTT. V is TRBV2 and J is TRBJ1-5, with a weak D call TRBD1 (6 bases). The CDR3 spans 12 residues. Between the trimmed V and J ends, which lost 6 bases and 9 bases, there was a span of 12 bases. Germline values: CDR1 SNHLY, CDR2 FYNNEI.

V usage is TRBV15 and J usage is TRBJ1-2; D gene uncertain. The CDR3 runs 10 residues. Per the germline V gene, CDR1 is LNHNV and CDR2 is YYDKDF (reference sequence). V lost 11 bases and J lost 6, with 10 bases in between. The CDR3 coding sequence is TGTGCCCCGTCTTGGGATGGCTACACCTTC. It encodes CAPSWDGYTF.

V usage is TRBV30 and J usage is TRBJ1-1, with 7 bases lining up with TRBD1. Germline CDR1 is GTSNPN and CDR2 is SVGIG (reference sequence). Losses at the gene ends were 0 bases for V and 11 bases for J; bases not matched to a gene: 9. CDR3 length equals 13 residues. This chain's CDR3 is CAWSVDRRSEAFF. DNA of the CDR3: TGTGCCTGGAGTGTGGACAGGCGCAGTGAGGCTTTCTTT.